One sample yielded the 19 T cell receptor beta chains listed below, sequenced in a study of beta chain features in type 1 diabetes. Of the isolated RNA, all was reverse transcribed, and so the sequenced material was expressed TCRB transcripts. The method was immunoSEQ multiplex PCR; TCRdb's version includes in-frame clones alone and lacks a portion of them. The sample includes 200,000 to 250,000 clones, 9.6% of them seen just once. Sample: naive CD4+ T cells from blood. These receptors were collected from a woman aged 18-29 years in good health.

The table lists this clone with a few counts. The J gene is TRBJ2-1, the V gene TRBV6-1; 9 bases align to TRBD1. The CDR3 is made up of 15 amino acids. V was pared by 6 bases and J by 6 bases, with 9 bases of the junction left unmatched. Germline values: CDR1 MNHNS, CDR2 SASEGT. In nucleotides, the CDR3 is TGTGCCAGCAGATCCTTCGGGACAGGGACCAATGAGCAGTTCTTC. It translates to CASRSFGTGTNEQFF.

In this sample, this clone turned up a few times. This sequence joins TRBV13 and TRBJ2-5; possibly TRBD2 for D (5 bases). Germline lookup yields CDR1 PRHDT and CDR2 FYEKMQ (reference sequence). The V end lost 4 bases, the J end lost 9 bases, and 12 bases lay between the germline ends. The CDR3 is 12 residues long. This CDR3 reads CASSSSVRAQYF. The DNA for the CDR3 is TGTGCCAGCAGCTCGAGCGTGAGGGCCCAGTACTTC. Looking up the rest from reference TRBV13 and TRBJ2-5 gives the full variable domain: AAGVIQSPRHLIKEKRETATLKCYPIPRHDTVYWYQQGPGQDPQFLISFYEKMQSDKGSIPDRFSAQQFSDYHSELNMSSLELGDSALYFCASSSSVRAQYFGPGTRLLVL.

V usage is TRBV30 and J usage is TRBJ2-7; 10 bases fit TRBD1. V was clipped by 3 bases and J by 2 bases; unmatched bases: 7. The germline V gene has CDR1 GTSNPN and CDR2 SVGIG (reference sequence). This CDR3 region has 15 residues. This CDR3 reads CAWRGGQGETYEQYF. The CDR3, as DNA: TGTGCCTGGAGGGGAGGACAGGGGGAAACCTACGAGCAGTACTTC. Complete variable domain (other parts from reference TRBV30 and TRBJ2-7): SQTIHQWPATLVQPVGSPLSLECTVEGTSNPNLYWYRQAAGRGLQLLFYSVGIGQISSEVPQNLSASRPQDRQFILSSKKLLLSDSGFYLCAWRGGQGETYEQYFGPGTRLTVT.

This clone was observed a few times. This chain joins TRBV6-6 and TRBJ1-1; 8 nucleotides match TRBD1. Per the germline V gene, CDR1 is MNHNY and CDR2 is SVGAGI (reference sequence). This CDR3 contains 14 residues. The J segment lost 1 base and the V segment lost 5 bases, leaving 3 bases of the junction unmatched. This chain's CDR3 is CASSHGQGNTEAFF. The CDR3 DNA reads TGTGCCAGCAGTCACGGACAGGGGAACACTGAAGCTTTCTTT.

This clone was observed a few times. The chain is built from TRBV5-4 and TRBJ2-3; 12 positions match TRBD1. The CDR3 has 15 amino acids. The V segment lost 4 bases and the J segment 5 bases; nucleotides outside the gene matches: 5. CDR1 and CDR2 from the germline V gene are SGHNT and YYREEE (reference sequence). DNA for the CDR3: TGTGCCAGCAGCCGGGACAGGGGGCCTGGAGATACGCAGTATTTT. Protein product: CASSRDRGPGDTQYF. The variable domain in full, with the rest retrieved from reference TRBV5-4 and TRBJ2-3, is ETGVTQSPTHLIKTRGQQVTLRCSSQSGHNTVSWYQQALGQGPQFIFQYYREEENGRGNFPPRFSGLQFPNYSSELNVNALELDDSALYLCASSRDRGPGDTQYFGPGTRLTVL.

This clone turned up a few times. The CDR3 loop reads CASSLVRGGLINEQFF. The CDR3 nucleotides are TGTGCCAGCAGCTTAGTCCGAGGGGGCCTGATCAATGAGCAGTTCTTC. The chain couples TRBV11-2 to TRBJ2-1; 7 bases agree with TRBD1. Germline trimming cut 1 base from V and 6 bases from J; bases unmatched to any gene: 9. Germline assignment: CDR1 SGHAT and CDR2 FQNNGV. CDR3 size: 16 residues.

This clone came up a few times. V gene TRBV7-9 combines with J gene TRBJ2-2, with no clear D. The germline V gene has CDR1 SEHNR and CDR2 FQNEAQ (reference sequence). This CDR3 is built from 14 residues. With 1 base removed from V and 11 bases from J, the gap between germline ends came to 14 bases. As DNA, the CDR3 is TGTGCCAGCAGCTTAGATGGTTTGAGCCCAGAGCTGTTTTTT. This translates into CASSLDGLSPELFF.

The chain links TRBV2 to TRBJ2-1; a possible D gene is TRBD2 (5 bases). The ends were cut back, 11 bases at V and 2 bases at J, with 13 bases in the middle. The CDR3 is made up of 13 amino acids. Looked up from germline, CDR1 is SNHLY and CDR2 is FYNNEI. The CDR3 region is CAGRYATYNEQFF. The CDR3 nucleotides are TGTGCCGGGAGATATGCTACCTACAATGAGCAGTTCTTC.

This clone showed up just a few times. V gene TRBV6-1 combines with J gene TRBJ2-7; 10 positions match TRBD2. The V segment lost 4 bases and the J segment 6 bases; nucleotides outside the gene matches: 6. The CDR3 is 14 residues long. Germline V CDR1 and CDR2: MNHNS, SASEGT. This CDR3 reads CASSAGLASSEQYF. CDR3 coding DNA: TGTGCCAGCAGTGCGGGACTAGCGAGTTCCGAGCAGTACTTC.

The V gene is TRBV9, the J gene TRBJ2-1; tentatively, D is TRBD1 (5 bases). V lost 0 bases, J lost 2 bases, and 12 bases lay in between. The CDR3 loop spans 16 amino acids. CDR1 and CDR2 from the germline V gene are SGDLS and YYNGEE. DNA of the CDR3: TGTGCCAGCAGCGTAGCTGGGCAGGGTCCCTACAATGAGCAGTTCTTC. Translating gives CASSVAGQGPYNEQFF.

This clone has only a few counts. The gene calls are TRBV18 and TRBJ1-5, with 8 bases matching TRBD1. The CDR3 has 17 amino acids. V was clipped by 5 bases and J by 2 bases; unmatched bases: 11. From germline, CDR1 is KGHSH and CDR2 LQKENI. The CDR3 region has the DNA TGTGCCAGCTCAGGCGGACAGGGAATAGTCCGCAATCAGCCCCAGCATTTT. Translation: CASSGGQGIVRNQPQHF.

This clone came up a few times. CDR3 region: CASSPRREANSPLHF. CDR3 nucleotide sequence: TGTGCCAGCAGTCCACGAAGGGAGGCTAATTCACCCCTCCACTTT. The chain employs TRBV7-8 and TRBJ1-6; D gene unclear. Germline V lookup: CDR1 SGHVS, CDR2 FQNEAQ. The length of the CDR3 is 15 residues. V shed 6 bases and J shed 6 bases, with 15 bases lying between them.

The chain uses TRBV13 and TRBJ2-5; perhaps TRBD2 as D (6 bases). In germline, CDR1 is PRHDT, CDR2 FYEKMQ (reference sequence). The CDR3 spans 16 residues. The V end lost 8 bases, the J end lost 2 bases, and 21 bases lay between the germline ends. DNA of the CDR3: TGTGCCAGCCGGCGGGGTCCCGGGGGTGGGCAAGAGACCCAGTACTTC. Translated: CASRRGPGGGQETQYF.

This clone was detected only a few times. The gene calls are TRBV4-1 and TRBJ2-1; D uncertain. Trimming left V 8 bases short and J 2 bases short, with 16 bases between. Germline V lookup: CDR1 MGHRA, CDR2 YSYEKL. The CDR3 is made up of 15 amino acids. The CDR3 loop reads CASRWSPAPYNEQFF. CDR3 nucleotides: TGCGCCAGCCGTTGGAGTCCGGCCCCCTACAATGAGCAGTTCTTC.

This clone showed up just a few times. CDR3 residues: CASSLGQGGLNTEAFF. DNA for the CDR3: TGCGCCAGCAGCTTGGGACAGGGAGGCTTGAACACTGAAGCTTTCTTT. V gene TRBV5-1 combines with J gene TRBJ1-1; 7 nucleotides line up with TRBD1. Looked up from germline, CDR1 is SGHRS and CDR2 is YFSETQ. The CDR3 loop spans 16 amino acids. Trimming at V came to 0 bases and at J to 0 bases, leaving 5 bases not matched to a gene.

Only a few counts were recorded for this clone. The genes are TRBV11-2 and TRBJ2-7; possible D gene TRBD1, 6 bases. V lost 9 bases and J 5 bases, leaving 23 bases between the germline ends. In germline, CDR1 is SGHAT, CDR2 FQNNGV. This CDR3 spans 15 amino acids. CDR3 residues: CASFSYREGRNEQYF. CDR3 DNA: TGTGCCAGTTTCAGCTACAGGGAAGGTCGAAACGAGCAGTACTTC.

This chain joins TRBV19 and TRBJ1-2; D not certain. V was cut by 8 bases and J by 0 bases, with 10 bases left in between. The germline V gene has CDR1 LNHDA and CDR2 SQIVND (reference sequence). The CDR3 has 13 amino acids. The DNA of the CDR3 is TGTGCCAGTGAACAGAGGGCTAACTATGGCTACACCTTC. This gives the protein CASEQRANYGYTF.

This clone has more than one count but fewer than ten. The genes are TRBV5-1 and TRBJ2-1, with TRBD2 identical over 8 bases. Trimming took 4 bases from V and 5 from J; bases not matched to a gene: 8. This CDR3 is 15 amino acids long. Germline CDR1 reads SGHRS; CDR2 reads YFSETQ. This CDR3 is CASSGLVAGNNEQFF. CDR3 DNA: TGCGCCAGCAGCGGGTTGGTAGCGGGAAACAATGAGCAGTTCTTC.

J is TRBJ1-1 and V is TRBV6-4; 9 bases are a match to TRBD1. Germline lookup yields CDR1 MRHNA and CDR2 SNTAGT. CDR3 size: 15 residues. Trimming at V came to 6 bases and at J to 1 base, leaving 6 bases not matched to a gene. The chain's CDR3 is CASSERQGGNTEAFF. For the CDR3, the DNA is TGTGCCAGCAGCGAGCGACAGGGGGGGAACACTGAAGCTTTCTTT.